This TCR beta chain came from a study of T-cell reconstitution after alpha-beta-depleted transplantation in children. Unique molecular identifiers featured in how the TCRbeta library was prepared. One entry per CDR3 protein, called by TCRdb with MiXCR from the PCR reads. The sample lists a few hundred thousand distinct CDR3 sequences; approximately 20% were seen once. Trimming took off 5 bases at V and 4 bases at J, with 8 bases between the two ends. CDR3 length: 12 amino acids. Germline V lookup: CDR1 SEHNR, CDR2 FQNEAQ (reference sequence). The receptor was isolated from a human donor who donated a stem cell graft to a child with acute myeloid leukemia. Sequenced material: PBMCs from the stem cell graft donor, taken from the stem cell graft. The chain employs TRBV7-9 and TRBJ1-2, with a tentative D call TRBD1 (5 bases). The CDR3 loop reads CASSQDSYGYTF. The CDR3 DNA follows: TGTGCCAGCAGCCAAGACAGCTATGGCTACACCTTC.